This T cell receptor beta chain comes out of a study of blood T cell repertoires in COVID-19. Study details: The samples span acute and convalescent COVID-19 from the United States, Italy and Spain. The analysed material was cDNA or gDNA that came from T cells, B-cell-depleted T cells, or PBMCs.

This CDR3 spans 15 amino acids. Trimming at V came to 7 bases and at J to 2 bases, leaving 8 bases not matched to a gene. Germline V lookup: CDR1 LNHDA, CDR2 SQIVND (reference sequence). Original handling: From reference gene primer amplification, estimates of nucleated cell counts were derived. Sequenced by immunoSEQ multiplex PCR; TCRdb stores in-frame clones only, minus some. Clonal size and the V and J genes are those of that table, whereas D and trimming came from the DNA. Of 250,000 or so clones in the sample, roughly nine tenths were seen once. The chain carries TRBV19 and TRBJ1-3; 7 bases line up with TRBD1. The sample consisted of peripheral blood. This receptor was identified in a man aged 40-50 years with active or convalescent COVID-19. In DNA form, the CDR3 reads TGTGCCAGTATCGGACAGGTGAATGCTGGAAACACCATATATTTT. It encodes CASIGQVNAGNTIYF. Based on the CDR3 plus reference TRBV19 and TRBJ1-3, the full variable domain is DGGITQSPKYLFRKEGQNVTLSCEQNLNHDAMYWYRQDPGQGLRLIYYSQIVNDFQKGDIAEGYSVSREKKESFPLTVTSAQKNPTAFYLCASIGQVNAGNTIYFGEGSWLTVV.